Listed here are 19 T cell receptor beta chains from one sample, sequenced in a study of blood T cell repertoires in COVID-19 (dated by TCRdb to about 2020). Libraries were built with the immunoSEQ multiplex PCR assay. What TCRdb holds here is the immuneACCESS table cut down to in-frame rearrangements. Part of the clones is not present; checked against another copy, under half of the missing clones reflect an unresolved V gene, and the others are unexplained. A total of some 200,000 clones appear in this sample, around 80% of them only once. Approximately 10% of the sample rests with the top ten. Sequences were obtained from peripheral blood. The source of these receptors is a man in his fifties with active or convalescent COVID-19.

The chain has TRBV28 and TRBJ2-3, with 9 nucleotides matching TRBD1. The CDR3 covers 19 residues. Per germline, CDR1 MDHEN and CDR2 SYDVKM. J gave up 3 bases and V 5 bases, and 18 bases lay outside the gene matches. The CDR3 is CASSLGTGSKSGHTDTQYF. The CDR3 coding sequence is TGTGCCAGCAGTCTCGGGACAGGGAGTAAGAGCGGGCATACAGATACGCAGTATTTT.

J is TRBJ2-7 and V is TRBV2, with 7 positions matching TRBD2. Trimming at V came to 6 bases and at J to 3 bases, leaving 2 bases not matched to a gene. CDR3 length: 12 amino acids. Germline values: CDR1 SNHLY, CDR2 FYNNEI. This chain's CDR3 is CASRREVYEQYF. The CDR3 DNA reads as TGTGCCAGCAGACGGGAGGTCTACGAGCAGTACTTC.

The chain has TRBV30 and TRBJ2-5; weak D call: TRBD2 (6 bases). CDR1 GTSNPN and CDR2 SVGIG come from the germline V gene (reference sequence). V was cut by 3 bases and J by 4 bases, with 9 bases left in between. This CDR3 region has 12 residues. The CDR3 DNA follows: TGTGCCTGGAGCGTGGGGGGAGAGACCCAGTACTTC. Translating gives CAWSVGGETQYF.

The chain is built from TRBV13 and TRBJ2-4; weak D call: TRBD2 (7 bases). The CDR3 is 14 amino acids. Trimming took 5 bases from V and 8 from J, leaving 16 bases between them. Germline CDR1 is PRHDT and CDR2 is FYEKMQ (reference sequence). This CDR3 reads CASSRRGAGDIQYF. CDR3 in DNA: TGTGCCAGCAGCCGCCGGGGGGCTGGAGACATTCAGTACTTC.

This clone was picked up one time. The genes are TRBV5-1 and TRBJ2-2; 10 bases line up with TRBD1. The CDR3 length is 16 residues. The germline V gene has CDR1 SGHRS and CDR2 YFSETQ. V shed 2 bases and J 6 bases; nucleotides not matched to a gene: 7. CDR3 nucleotides: TGCGCCAGCAGCTTAGAACCGGGACAGGGGCCCGGGGAGCTGTTTTTT. This translates into CASSLEPGQGPGELFF.

This clone was recorded many times. The V gene is TRBV4-2, the J gene TRBJ1-1; no definite D call. CDR3 length: 13 residues. Germline V gene data show CDR1 as LGHNA and CDR2 as YNFKEQ. Trimming cost V 4 bases and J 1 base, with 7 bases left between them. CDR3 in DNA: TGTGCCAGCAGCCGAGACGGGAACACTGAAGCTTTCTTT. Its translation: CASSRDGNTEAFF.

The chain employs TRBV19 and TRBJ1-5; TRBD1 aligns across 8 bases. The V segment lost 5 bases and the J segment 4 bases; nucleotides outside the gene matches: 10. The CDR3 is 16 residues long. Germline-derived CDR1 and CDR2 are LNHDA and SQIVND (reference sequence). The CDR3 region has the DNA TGTGCCAGTAGTCCCAACAGGGGGTCAAGGAATCAGCCCCAGCATTTT. The encoded protein is CASSPNRGSRNQPQHF.

CDR3 in DNA: TGTGCCAGCAGCTGGACAGCGAACTACGAGCAGTACTTC. Its translation: CASSWTANYEQYF. The chain recombines TRBV7-2 with TRBJ2-7; weak D call: TRBD1 (6 bases). The CDR3 is made up of 13 amino acids. V was cut by 4 bases and J by 3 bases, with 10 bases left in between. Germline CDR1 and CDR2: SGHTA and FQGNSA.

This chain connects TRBV6-2 or TRBV6-3 to TRBJ1-1; D not certain. Germline CDR1 and CDR2: MNHEY and SVGEGT. V was clipped by 3 bases and J by 0 bases, with 8 bases between them. The CDR3 is 14 residues long. CDR3 in DNA: TGTGCCAGCAGTTATCTGAACATGAACACTGAAGCTTTCTTT. Protein product: CASSYLNMNTEAFF.

The chain couples TRBV7-9 to TRBJ2-1; the D gene is possibly TRBD2 (6 bases). Trimming removed 2 bases from V and 0 bases from J, with 11 bases in between. CDR3 length: 16 amino acids. The germline V gene has CDR1 SEHNR and CDR2 FQNEAQ (reference sequence). CDR3 sequence (DNA): TGTGCCAGCAGCTTACCACTAGCCGGCTCCTACAATGAGCAGTTCTTC. Translating gives CASSLPLAGSYNEQFF.

The rearrangement joins TRBV28 to TRBJ1-4; 9 bases are shared with TRBD1. The trim removed 3 bases at V and 8 bases at J, leaving 7 bases unmatched. The germline V gene has CDR1 MDHEN and CDR2 SYDVKM. CDR3 length equals 15 residues. CDR3 DNA: TGTGCCAGCAGTTTGGGGGACAGGGTAGGGGAAAAACTGTTTTTT. This gives the protein CASSLGDRVGEKLFF.

V usage is TRBV2 and J usage is TRBJ2-3, with 10 positions matching TRBD2. This CDR3 contains 13 residues. V lost 7 bases, J lost 4 bases, and 2 bases stayed unmatched. Looked up from germline, CDR1 is SNHLY and CDR2 is FYNNEI. CDR3 sequence (DNA): TGTGCCAGCAACCTAGCGGGAGCAGATACGCAGTATTTT. Translation: CASNLAGADTQYF.

The chain uses TRBV18 and TRBJ1-1; the D is unclear. Trimming stripped 4 bases from V and 1 base from J, with 16 bases between. Germline V CDR1 and CDR2: KGHSH, LQKENI. The CDR3 extends over 16 amino acids. The CDR3 DNA follows: TGTGCCAGCTCACTCTCCCTGCGGGCAGGGAACACTGAAGCTTTCTTT. Translating it yields CASSLSLRAGNTEAFF.

J is TRBJ1-2 and V is TRBV4-3; weak D call: TRBD1 (5 bases). The V gene lost 1 base and the J gene lost 2 bases, with 11 bases spanning the gap. Germline V gene data show CDR1 as LGHNA and CDR2 as YSLEER. The CDR3 is 15 residues long. CDR3 nucleotide sequence: TGCGCCAGCAGCCAAGTGCCGGGACTGAACTATGGCTACACCTTC. Protein: CASSQVPGLNYGYTF.

This chain joins TRBV5-1 and TRBJ2-2; D may be TRBD2 (5 bases). There are 13 residues in the CDR3. The ends were cut back, 4 bases at V and 4 bases at J, with 8 bases in the middle. CDR1 is SGHRS and CDR2 is YFSETQ in the germline V gene. CDR3 sequence reads: CASSPEGTGELFF. The CDR3 DNA is TGCGCCAGCAGCCCTGAGGGCACCGGGGAGCTGTTTTTT.

This chain connects TRBV15 to TRBJ2-5; 10 bases line up with TRBD2. Trimming removed 4 bases from V and 11 bases from J; junction bases left unmatched: 4. CDR1 is LNHNV and CDR2 is YYDKDF in the germline V gene (reference sequence). This CDR3 is built from 12 residues. The CDR3: CATSTGTSVQYF. CDR3 nucleotides: TGTGCCACCAGCACTGGGACTAGCGTTCAGTACTTC.

The chain employs TRBV5-1 and TRBJ1-2; no reliable D call. Looked up from germline, CDR1 is SGHRS and CDR2 is YFSETQ. The CDR3 has 13 residues. Trimming stripped 4 bases from V and 2 bases from J, with 9 bases between. The DNA of the CDR3 is TGCGCCAGCAGCCTAGAACTAAACTATGGCTACACCTTC. The encoded protein is CASSLELNYGYTF.

The chain employs TRBV10-2 and TRBJ2-4; 10 bases are shared with TRBD2. There are 15 residues in the CDR3. Per the germline V gene, CDR1 is WSHSY and CDR2 is SAAADI. V shed 8 bases, J shed 0 bases, and the junction held 4 bases outside the gene matches. In DNA, the CDR3 is TGCGCCAGCGGTGGACTAGCGGTAGCCAAAAACATTCAGTACTTC. Its protein is CASGGLAVAKNIQYF.

The CDR3 here is CASNGDTQYF. The CDR3 region has the DNA TGTGCCAGCAACGGGGATACGCAGTATTTT. V is TRBV2 and J is TRBJ2-3; D is unresolved. V lost 7 bases and J 6 bases, leaving 5 bases between the germline ends. The CDR3 extends over 10 amino acids. Germline loops: CDR1 SNHLY, CDR2 FYNNEI.